Following are 11 T cell receptor beta chains from one sample sequenced in a study of PD-L1 blockade in urothelial cancer. Assay used: immunoSEQ multiplex PCR; TCRdb lists only in-frame clones, some missing. The sample shows roughly 100,000 clones, approximately 86% of them seen only once. Sequences were derived from PBMCs, sampled around atezolizumab (anti-PD-L1) treatment. These receptors all come from a man aged 50-59 years with urothelial cancer.

CDR3 in DNA: TGTGCCAGCAGAGTAGCGGGCCTCACAGATACGCAGTATTTT. Encoded protein: CASRVAGLTDTQYF. This rearrangement joins TRBV6-8 to TRBJ2-3; TRBD2 agrees at 7 bases. CDR1 MNHGY and CDR2 SAAAGT come from the germline V gene. With V trimmed by 6 bases and J by 2 bases, 5 bases remained unmatched. The CDR3 consists of 14 residues.

In its sample, this clone was seen many times. V gene TRBV2 combines with J gene TRBJ1-2; D gene ambiguous. Germline V gene lookup returns CDR1 SNHLY and CDR2 FYNNEI. V was trimmed by 3 bases and J by 0 bases, leaving 5 bases between them. The CDR3 totals 13 residues. This chain's CDR3 is CASSDKPNYGYTF. In DNA, the CDR3 is TGTGCCAGCAGTGACAAGCCTAACTATGGCTACACCTTC.

This clone was observed a handful of times. The rearrangement uses TRBV11-2 and TRBJ2-2, with TRBD1 identical over 10 bases. This CDR3 region has 15 residues. Germline V lookup: CDR1 SGHAT, CDR2 FQNNGV. V trimming: 4 bases; J trimming: 4 bases; junction bases outside the gene matches: 3. This chain's CDR3 is CASSWGQGSTGELFF. The CDR3, as DNA: TGTGCCAGCAGCTGGGGACAGGGGTCCACCGGGGAGCTGTTTTTT. Full variable domain (missing parts from reference TRBV11-2 and TRBJ2-2): EAGVAQSPRYKIIEKRQSVAFWCNPISGHATLYWYQQILGQGPKLLIQFQNNGVVDDSQLPKDRFSAERLKGVDSTLKIQPAKLEDSAVYLCASSWGQGSTGELFFGEGSRLTVL.

The gene calls are TRBV7-9 and TRBJ1-2, with a possible D match to TRBD1 (6 bases). Germline lookup yields CDR1 SEHNR and CDR2 FQNEAQ (reference sequence). Trimming removed 2 bases from V and 2 bases from J, with 9 bases in between. The CDR3 runs to 14 residues. This chain's CDR3 is CASSLSGTNYGYTF. The CDR3 DNA reads as TGTGCCAGCAGCTTATCCGGGACAAACTATGGCTACACCTTC. Supplemented by reference TRBV7-9 and TRBJ1-2, the full variable domain reads DTGVSQNPRHKITKRGQNVTFRCDPISEHNRLYWYRQTLGQGPEFLTYFQNEAQLEKSRLLSDRFSAERPKGSFSTLEIQRTEQGDSAMYLCASSLSGTNYGYTFGSGTRLTVV.

The chain carries TRBV19 and TRBJ2-1, with TRBD2 as a possible D gene (6 bases). Trimming took 3 bases from V and 3 from J, leaving 12 bases between them. Germline loops: CDR1 LNHDA, CDR2 SQIVND (reference sequence). The CDR3 runs to 15 residues. CDR3 loop: CASSMSGGSYNEQFF. In DNA, the CDR3 is TGTGCCAGTAGTATGTCCGGGGGAAGCTACAATGAGCAGTTCTTC. Combining the CDR3 with reference TRBV19 and TRBJ2-1 gives the whole variable domain DGGITQSPKYLFRKEGQNVTLSCEQNLNHDAMYWYRQDPGQGLRLIYYSQIVNDFQKGDIAEGYSVSREKKESFPLTVTSAQKNPTAFYLCASSMSGGSYNEQFFGPGTRLTVL.

The rearrangement joins TRBV7-2 to TRBJ2-2; D is unclear. V lost 3 bases and J 3 bases, leaving 11 bases between the germline ends. The CDR3 is made up of 15 amino acids. CDR1 is SGHTA and CDR2 is FQGNSA in the germline V gene. In nucleotides, the CDR3 is TGTGCCAGCAGCTTTGCACTGCGAGACACCGGGGAGCTGTTTTTT. The encoded protein is CASSFALRDTGELFF.

The V call is TRBV29-1, the J call TRBJ1-1; no definite D call. The CDR3 has 13 amino acids. Germline CDR1 reads SQVTM; CDR2 reads ANQGSEA. Trimming pared 7 bases from V and 0 bases from J, leaving 12 bases between. In DNA form, the CDR3 reads TGCAGCGAACAGAAAGTAATGAACACTGAAGCTTTCTTT. Translating gives CSEQKVMNTEAFF.

The J gene is TRBJ2-1, the V gene TRBV29-1, with D possibly TRBD2 on 6 matching bases. Per germline, CDR1 SQVTM and CDR2 ANQGSEA. The CDR3 is made up of 13 amino acids. V was cut by 6 bases and J by 3 bases, with 12 bases left in between. CDR3 sequence (DNA): TGCAGCGTACGACTAGATCTCTACAATGAGCAGTTCTTC. This gives the protein CSVRLDLYNEQFF.

The rearrangement joins TRBV5-5 to TRBJ1-3; no definite D call. The germline gives CDR1 SGHKS, CDR2 YYEKEE (reference sequence). Trimming removed 2 bases at V and 1 base at J, with 7 bases between. This CDR3 is 14 amino acids long. CDR3 sequence reads: CASSFETSGNTIYF. The CDR3 nucleotides are TGTGCCAGCAGCTTCGAAACATCTGGAAACACCATATATTTT.

The chain has TRBV28 and TRBJ2-7, with 7 positions matching TRBD1. Germline V gene data show CDR1 as MDHEN and CDR2 as SYDVKM. V shed 3 bases, J shed 5 bases, and the junction held 7 bases outside the gene matches. The CDR3 extends over 14 amino acids. In DNA form, the CDR3 reads TGTGCCAGCAGTTTCCCCACGGGACAGAACGAGCAGTACTTC. Encoded protein: CASSFPTGQNEQYF.

The CDR3 spells CASSLVGSSGDTIYF. The CDR3 DNA follows: TGCGCCAGCAGCTTGGTTGGCAGTTCGGGGGACACCATATATTTT. V gene TRBV5-1 combines with J gene TRBJ1-3, with D maybe TRBD1 (5 bases). CDR3 length: 15 amino acids. Germline V lookup: CDR1 SGHRS, CDR2 YFSETQ. V was shortened by 0 bases and J by 8 bases, with 15 bases between the two germline ends.